Listed here are 3 T cell receptor beta chains from one sample, sequenced in a study of Ad26.COV2.S vaccination and SARS-CoV-2 variants. Profiled with immunoSEQ multiplex PCR; TCRdb holds only in-frame clones, not every one. The sample includes hundreds of thousands of clones, more than 75% of them seen just once. Treatment indicated: 19 received Ad26.COV2.S at low or high dose, single or two shots; 5 received placebo; per-sample allocation not given. Specimens were obtained on day 63 following the first vaccine or placebo injection. The starting material was peripheral blood, obtained in a trial of Ad26.COV2.S vaccine versus placebo. The receptors here all came from a person between 18 and 65 years old who received the Ad26.COV2.S COVID-19 vaccine or a placebo.

A note on this clone: A junction boundary mismatches the germline segment, possibly from a read error. The rearrangement joins TRBV14 to TRBJ1-6; 10 bases align to TRBD1. Germline-derived CDR1 and CDR2 are SGHDN and FVKESK. The CDR3 is 18 amino acids. DNA for the CDR3: TGTGCCAGCAGCCCCAGACAGGGGGCCTTTTCCTCTAATTCACCCCTCCACTTT. It codes for CASSPRQGAFSSNSPLHF. The full variable domain, with the rest looked up from reference TRBV14 and TRBJ1-6, is EAGVTQFPSHSVIEKGQTVTLRCDPISGHDNLYWYRRVMGKEIKFLLHFVKESKQDESGMPNNRFLAERTGGTYSTLKVQPAELEDSGVYFCASSPRQGAFSSNSPLHFGNGTRLTVT.

This chain joins TRBV7-3 and TRBJ2-3, with 7 positions matching TRBD2. The CDR3 consists of 13 residues. The germline gives CDR1 SGHTA, CDR2 FQGTGA. V trimming: 5 bases; J trimming: 6 bases; junction bases outside the gene matches: 5. DNA of the CDR3: TGTGCCAGCAGCCCGACTAGCCCCGATACGCAGTATTTT. The encoded protein is CASSPTSPDTQYF.

The rearrangement links TRBV6-5 to TRBJ2-5; the D is unclear. The CDR3 extends over 14 amino acids. Trimming removed 3 bases from V and 2 bases from J, with 10 bases in between. CDR1 MNHEY and CDR2 SVGAGI come from the germline V gene. The CDR3 nucleotides are TGTGCCAGCAGTTATGGAACACCTCAAGAGACCCAGTACTTC. Its protein product is CASSYGTPQETQYF.